The 18 T cell receptor beta chains reported below all come from one sample, sequenced in a study of OX40 agonist ivuxolimab in advanced cancers. Sequenced by immunoSEQ multiplex PCR; TCRdb stores in-frame clones only, minus some. The sample shows 99,000 or so clones, approximately 94% of them seen only once. Specimen: CD4+ or CD8+ T cells sorted from blood, collected in a trial of the OX40 agonist ivuxolimab. Every receptor here comes from an adult with an advanced solid tumor such as melanoma, head and neck, liver or kidney cancer.

The CDR3 here is CAWSPWQNHEQYF. In DNA, the CDR3 is TGTGCCTGGAGTCCCTGGCAGAACCACGAGCAGTACTTC. The chain is built from TRBV30 and TRBJ2-7; D uncertain. Germline V gene lookup returns CDR1 GTSNPN and CDR2 SVGIG (reference sequence). The CDR3 has 13 amino acids. Trimming shortened V by 2 bases and J by 5 bases, and 13 bases separated the two germline ends.

The chain has TRBV2 and TRBJ2-7, with D possibly TRBD1 on 5 matching bases. This CDR3 region has 11 residues. Germline values: CDR1 SNHLY, CDR2 FYNNEI. For the CDR3, the DNA is TGTGCAAGTCAGGGTGGCTACGAGCAGTACTTC. It yields the protein CASQGGYEQYF.

This CDR3 reads CASSVDWTGHNSPLHF. The CDR3 DNA follows: TGTGCCAGCAGCGTAGATTGGACGGGACATAATTCACCCCTCCACTTT. The V gene is TRBV9, the J gene TRBJ1-6, with D possibly matching TRBD1 (5 bases). CDR3 length equals 16 residues. Trimming removed 0 bases from V and 5 bases from J, with 12 bases in between. Germline loops: CDR1 SGDLS, CDR2 YYNGEE.

The V gene is TRBV18, the J gene TRBJ2-5; TRBD1 matches 7 bases. Gene TRBJ2-7 matches the end of the DNA better, so the J call may be wrong. Germline V gene data show CDR1 as KGHSH and CDR2 as LQKENI. This CDR3 spans 14 amino acids. The CDR3 sequence is CASSTRGTVYEQYF. In DNA form, the CDR3 reads TGTGCCAGCTCCACCAGGGGGACAGTATACGAGCAGTACTTC.

The chain uses TRBV29-1 and TRBJ1-1, with 7 bases that match TRBD1. Trimming took 2 bases from V and 1 from J; bases not matched to a gene: 4. The CDR3 has 14 residues. Germline V CDR1 and CDR2: SQVTM, ANQGSEA. The CDR3 DNA sequence: TGCAGCGTTGAAAAGCGACAGGGGAACACTGAAGCTTTCTTT. It yields the protein CSVEKRQGNTEAFF.

The chain is built from TRBV27 and TRBJ2-7; a weak D match, TRBD1 (6 bases). V was pared by 5 bases and J by 2 bases, with 19 bases between. CDR1 and CDR2 from the germline V gene are MNHEY and SMNVEV (reference sequence). The CDR3 totals 16 residues. The CDR3 protein is CASSASTGPSPYEQYF. CDR3 nucleotide sequence: TGTGCCAGCAGTGCCTCAACAGGGCCTAGTCCCTACGAGCAGTACTTC.

This chain connects TRBV5-6 to TRBJ1-5; possible D gene TRBD1, 6 bases. Germline CDR1 reads SGHDT; CDR2 reads YYEEEE. The CDR3 is 14 residues long. The V end was cut by 2 bases, the J end by 5 bases, with 11 bases between. The CDR3 loop is CASSFGRGDQPQHF. CDR3 coding DNA: TGTGCCAGCAGCTTTGGCAGGGGAGATCAGCCCCAGCATTTT.

The chain carries TRBV4-2 and TRBJ2-3; 10 nucleotides match TRBD2. The CDR3 covers 17 residues. V gave up 4 bases and J gave up 4 bases; unmatched junction bases: 11. Germline loops: CDR1 LGHNA, CDR2 YNFKEQ. DNA of the CDR3: TGTGCCAGCAGCCGACGGACTAGCGGCAACGGGGCAGATACGCAGTATTTT. Translating gives CASSRRTSGNGADTQYF.

V is TRBV28 and J is TRBJ1-2; possibly TRBD1 for D (5 bases). Germline V CDR1 and CDR2: MDHEN, SYDVKM. With 2 bases removed from V and 10 bases from J, the gap between germline ends came to 14 bases. The CDR3 covers 13 residues. Written as DNA, the CDR3 is TGTGCCAGCAGTTTAACGGGACTACTTAACTACACCTTC. Amino acid sequence: CASSLTGLLNYTF.

This clone has a handful of counts. J is TRBJ2-7 and V is TRBV10-1; the D is unclear. Trimming pared 5 bases from V and 10 bases from J, leaving 12 bases between. Germline V gives CDR1 WNHNN, CDR2 SYGVQD (reference sequence). The CDR3 is 11 amino acids. The CDR3 is CASSFGNSQYF. CDR3 coding DNA: TGCGCCAGCAGTTTTGGGAATTCCCAGTACTTC.

The chain has TRBV5-1 and TRBJ1-1, with 7 bases fitting TRBD1. V was clipped by 0 bases and J by 2 bases; unmatched bases: 4. Germline CDR1 is SGHRS and CDR2 is YFSETQ. The CDR3 consists of 15 residues. The CDR3 here is CASSLGGQANTEAFF. The CDR3 coding sequence is TGCGCCAGCAGCTTGGGCGGACAGGCAAACACTGAAGCTTTCTTT. Supplemented by reference TRBV5-1 and TRBJ1-1, the full variable domain reads KAGVTQTPRYLIKTRGQQVTLSCSPISGHRSVSWYQQTPGQGLQFLFEYFSETQRNKGNFPGRFSGRQFSNSRSEMNVSTLELGDSALYLCASSLGGQANTEAFFGQGTRLTVV.

DNA of the CDR3: TGTGCCAGCAGTTTTCCGAGTCTGCCGGACTATGGCTACACCTTC. It specifies CASSFPSLPDYGYTF. The V and J genes are TRBV28 and TRBJ1-2, with D unresolved. V was shortened by 3 bases and J by 3 bases, with 14 bases between the two germline ends. This CDR3 region has 15 residues. CDR1 is MDHEN, CDR2 SYDVKM, per germline.

The genes are TRBV2 and TRBJ1-1, with D tentatively TRBD1 (5 bases). The germline V and J ends were trimmed by 7 bases and 5 bases, with 17 bases remaining between them. In germline, CDR1 is SNHLY, CDR2 FYNNEI. The CDR3 has 14 residues. CDR3 protein: CASNKEGWGTEAFF. For the CDR3, the DNA is TGTGCCAGCAACAAAGAGGGGTGGGGGACTGAAGCTTTCTTT.

The chain carries TRBV30 and TRBJ2-4, with TRBD1 identical over 7 bases. Germline V gene sequence: CDR1 GTSNPN, CDR2 SVGIG (reference sequence). V gave up 1 base and J gave up 8 bases; unmatched junction bases: 17. The CDR3 has 17 amino acids. The CDR3 region is CAWSDGTENSILDIQYF. In nucleotides, the CDR3 is TGTGCCTGGAGTGATGGGACAGAGAACTCTATCTTGGACATTCAGTACTTC.

This clone was seen just once. V usage is TRBV5-1 and J usage is TRBJ1-1; D perhaps matches TRBD1 (5 bases). Germline CDR1 reads SGHRS; CDR2 reads YFSETQ. This CDR3 has 13 amino acids. With 4 bases removed from V and 1 base from J, the gap between germline ends came to 8 bases. CDR3 region: CASSATGNTEAFF. CDR3 nucleotide sequence: TGCGCCAGCAGCGCCACAGGGAACACTGAAGCTTTCTTT. Drawing the rest from reference TRBV5-1 and TRBJ1-1, the complete variable domain is KAGVTQTPRYLIKTRGQQVTLSCSPISGHRSVSWYQQTPGQGLQFLFEYFSETQRNKGNFPGRFSGRQFSNSRSEMNVSTLELGDSALYLCASSATGNTEAFFGQGTRLTVV.

The V call is TRBV5-1, the J call TRBJ1-1; weak D call: TRBD1 (5 bases). Germline lookup yields CDR1 SGHRS and CDR2 YFSETQ. The CDR3 runs to 15 residues. Trimming left V 0 bases short and J 7 bases short, with 16 bases between. The CDR3 DNA sequence: TGCGCCAGCAGCTTGGACGTAGTAGGGGCGAGTGAAGCTTTCTTT. Translating it yields CASSLDVVGASEAFF.

The V and J genes are TRBV18 and TRBJ2-1, with TRBD2 matching 7 bases. The CDR3 contains 18 residues. Germline V gives CDR1 KGHSH, CDR2 LQKENI. The V and J ends lost 1 base and 0 bases, in that order; junction bases with no gene match: 9. The CDR3 DNA is TGTGCCAGCTCACCACTAGCGGGCCCTGGGAGCTCCTACAATGAGCAGTTCTTC. Its protein is CASSPLAGPGSSYNEQFF.

The rearrangement links TRBV6-5 to TRBJ1-2, with D maybe TRBD1 (5 bases). The V gene lost 7 bases and the J gene lost 3 bases, with 18 bases spanning the gap. The CDR3 runs to 15 residues. Germline-derived CDR1 and CDR2 are MNHEY and SVGAGI. This CDR3 is CASTTIRAWDYGYTF. In DNA, the CDR3 is TGTGCCAGCACTACAATCAGGGCCTGGGACTATGGCTACACCTTC.